These T cell receptor beta chains were read from a single sample in a study of CD8 T cells in ankylosing spondylitis. A single record per CDR3 protein comes from TCRdb applying MiXCR to the 5' RACE reads. The data contain 150,000 to 200,000 distinct CDR3 sequences, approximately 10% of them singletons. The sequenced material came from blood, either unsorted or a sorted T cell fraction (not recorded which). Every receptor here comes from a male donor with ankylosing spondylitis or in good health (not recorded which). CDR3s include the opening cysteine and the closing phenylalanine or tryptophan. The D gene is left open where the match is weak. The size field is filled for only some rows; it gives once, few, many or a size class.

len	abundance	d_gene	j_gene	v_gene	CDR3nt	CDR3aa
13	many	.	TRBJ2-1	TRBV9	TGTGCCAGCAGCGCTCACGGGGGCCGTGAGCAGTTCTTC	CASSAHGGREQFF
15	many	TRBD2	TRBJ2-3	TRBV29-1	TGCAGCGCCCGCCGGAGCGGGGGGCGCACAGATACGCAGTATTTT	CSARRSGGRTDTQYF
15	many	.	TRBJ2-7	TRBV27	TGTGCCAGCAGTTTGATACCGGACAGCTCCTACGAGCAGTACTTC	CASSLIPDSSYEQYF
14	many	TRBD1	TRBJ1-2	TRBV5-6	TGTGCCAGCAGCACCGGACAGGATAACTATGGCTACACCTTC	CASSTGQDNYGYTF
15	.	TRBD2	TRBJ2-3	TRBV5-1	TGCGCCAGCAGCTCACGGACTAGCGCTATAGATACGCAGTATTTT	CASSSRTSAIDTQYF
16	.	TRBD2	TRBJ2-1	TRBV10-3	TGTGCCATCAGTGAGCCGGGACTAGCTGGAGGTACTGAGCAGTTCTTC	CAISEPGLAGGTEQFF
15	few	TRBD1	TRBJ1-2	TRBV7-9	TGTGCCAGCAGCTTAATAGGACAGGGCTTTTATGGCTACACCTTC	CASSLIGQGFYGYTF
14	.	TRBD2	TRBJ2-1	TRBV6-1	TGTGCCAGCAGGGCCGGGACTACCTACAATGAGCAGTTCTTC	CASRAGTTYNEQFF
15	many	TRBD2	TRBJ2-5	TRBV5-1	TGTGCCAGCAGCTTTCTGGCGGGGGGTCAAGAGACCCAGTACTTC	CASSFLAGGQETQYF
14	many	.	TRBJ2-3	TRBV5-1	TGCGCCAGCAGCTTGGCCACGGTCGGGGATACGCAGTATTTT	CASSLATVGDTQYF
17	.	TRBD2	TRBJ2-3	TRBV4-2	TGTGCCAGCAGCCAAGGACTAGCGGGGGGGGAAGGGGATACGCAGTATTTT	CASSQGLAGGEGDTQYF
18	many	.	TRBJ2-2	TRBV5-1	TGCGCCAGCAGCAGCCAGAGGAGGGGGGTACGAAACACCGGGGAGCTGTTTTTT	CASSSQRRGVRNTGELFF
11	few	.	TRBJ2-1	TRBV11-2	TGTGCCAGCAGCGAACTAGGTTTGGAGTTCTTC	CASSELGLEFF
14	medium-sized	.	TRBJ2-7	TRBV5-1	TGCGCCAGCAGCTTGGCTCGGGGAGATCGCGAGCAGTACTTC	CASSLARGDREQYF
20	many	TRBD2	TRBJ2-4	TRBV12-3/TRBV12-4	TGTGCCAGCAGTTCCTTCCCGGGGGGGCGCTCCAAAGAGGACAAAAACATTCAGTACTTC	CASSSFPGGRSKEDKNIQYF
15	many	TRBD2	TRBJ2-1	TRBV5-1	TGCGCCAGCAGCTTGGCCTCTAGCGGGGGGGCCCCGGGGTTCTTC	CASSLASSGGAPGFF
14	many	.	TRBJ2-3	TRBV5-1	TGCGCCAGCAGCCCACTAGAGTCAACAGATACGCAGTATTTT	CASSPLESTDTQYF
15	many	TRBD2	TRBJ2-5	TRBV7-8	TGTGCCAGCAGCTTAAGCGGGACTTCGCAAGAGACCCAGTACTTC	CASSLSGTSQETQYF
14	many	TRBD1	TRBJ1-5	TRBV10-3	TGTGCCATCAGTAGGGGACAGGAAGGTCAGCCCCAGCATTTT	CAISRGQEGQPQHF
13	many	.	TRBJ1-1	TRBV27	TGTGCCAGCAGTTTCGGCGAAGGCACTGAAGCTTTCTTT	CASSFGEGTEAFF
16	many	TRBD2	TRBJ2-2	TRBV9	TGTGCCAGCAGCGCGGTCGGGGGGGGAGGCACCGGGGAGCTGTTTTTT	CASSAVGGGGTGELFF
15	.	.	TRBJ2-7	TRBV12-3/TRBV12-4	TGTGCCGGCAGTTTAGGGGGGGACGGAACCTACGAGCAGTACTTC	CAGSLGGDGTYEQYF
16	many	.	TRBJ2-2	TRBV3-1	TGTGCCAGCAGCCAAGACCCTAGCGCTAACACCGGGGAGCTGTTTTTT	CASSQDPSANTGELFF
17	many	.	TRBJ1-2	TRBV12-3/TRBV12-4	TGTGCCAGCAGTCGGGACCTCCAGCCTCATCTAGACTATGGCTACACCTTC	CASSRDLQPHLDYGYTF
14	few	.	TRBJ2-2	TRBV2	TGTGCCAGCATCCCGGACAGGAACACCGGGGAGCTGTTTTTT	CASIPDRNTGELFF
13	many	.	TRBJ1-4	TRBV25-1	TGTGCCAGCAGTGACCTTCGAGATGAAAAACTGTTTTTT	CASSDLRDEKLFF
15	many	TRBD2	TRBJ2-3	TRBV20-1	TGCAGTGCTATAACAAGCGGGGGCGAGGCAGATACGCAGTATTTT	CSAITSGGEADTQYF
16	.	.	TRBJ2-3	TRBV27	TGTGCCAGCCTGACCGCGGGGACGGTCGTGACAGATACGCAGTATTTT	CASLTAGTVVTDTQYF
15	few	TRBD2	TRBJ2-7	TRBV20-1	TGCAGTGCCCGTTGGACTAGCGGGAGGGCTTACGAGCAGTACTTC	CSARWTSGRAYEQYF
21	.	TRBD2	TRBJ2-7	TRBV4-2	TGTGCCAGCAGCCAAGGCCCCCTTACCGGGACTAGCGGGGGGCACCACTACGAGCAGTACTTC	CASSQGPLTGTSGGHHYEQYF
12	many	.	TRBJ1-1	TRBV20-1	TGCAGTGCTAGGCAGACGAACACTGAAGCTTTCTTT	CSARQTNTEAFF
14	many	TRBD2	TRBJ2-1	TRBV6-2/TRBV6-3	TGTGCCAGCAGTCCCGGGACTAGCCCCCTGGTGCAGTTCTTC	CASSPGTSPLVQFF
13	many	.	TRBJ1-4	TRBV27	TGTGCCAGCAGTAAGGAATGGAAGGAAAAACTGTTTTTT	CASSKEWKEKLFF
16	many	TRBD2	TRBJ2-2	TRBV6-2/TRBV6-3	TGTGCCAGCAGTTACCCTCTTAGACGGGGGGCCGGGGAGCTGTTTTTT	CASSYPLRRGAGELFF
18	few	.	TRBJ2-7	TRBV12-3/TRBV12-4	TGTGCCAGCAGTTCCGGCGGCACTAGCCAGACCCTTTCCTACGAGCAGTACTTC	CASSSGGTSQTLSYEQYF
15	many	.	TRBJ1-4	TRBV5-1	TGCGCCAGCAGCTTGGCGGGGACGGAAGGTGAAAAACTGTTTTTT	CASSLAGTEGEKLFF
10	many	.	TRBJ2-7	TRBV29-1	TGCAGCGTGGCGGCCTACGAGCAGTACTTC	CSVAAYEQYF
14	.	.	TRBJ2-1	TRBV27	TGTGCCAGCAGTAACTCCCCGGGCAGACCATCGCAGTTCTTC	CASSNSPGRPSQFF
17	many	.	TRBJ2-7	TRBV15	TGTGCCACCAGCAGAGATGCGTCCCCAGGGGCGCACTACGAGCAGTACTTC	CATSRDASPGAHYEQYF
12	many	.	TRBJ1-2	TRBV12-3/TRBV12-4	TGTGCCAGCAGTTTTTCAGGGAATGGCTACACCTTC	CASSFSGNGYTF
13	many	.	TRBJ1-2	TRBV9	TGTGCCAGCAGCGTTGCCCAGTCCGGCGGCTACACCTTC	CASSVAQSGGYTF
18	many	.	TRBJ2-1	TRBV5-1	TGCGCCAGCAGCCAGGGACTCCTGCTCGACTTATCAAACAATGAGCAGTTCTTC	CASSQGLLLDLSNNEQFF
13	many	.	TRBJ2-7	TRBV7-6	TGTGCCAGCAGCCCGGACGGTATCTACGAGCAGTACTTC	CASSPDGIYEQYF
16	few	TRBD1	TRBJ1-6	TRBV6-2/TRBV6-3	TGTGCCAGCAGTTACCGGGACAGGAATTATAATTCACCCCTCCACTTT	CASSYRDRNYNSPLHF
18	many	TRBD1	TRBJ2-5	TRBV27	TGTGCCAGCAGTTGCGCCCGGGACAGGCCCAAATCGGGAGAGACCCAGTACTTC	CASSCARDRPKSGETQYF
15	.	.	TRBJ2-2	TRBV10-3	TGTGCCATCAGTGTCGGCACCGAAAACACCGGGGAGCTGTTTTTT	CAISVGTENTGELFF
15	many	.	TRBJ2-3	TRBV4-3	TGCGCCAGCAGCCAAGATAGGAGGGGAGCAGATACGCAGTATTTT	CASSQDRRGADTQYF
12	few	.	TRBJ2-2	TRBV7-9	TGTGCCAGCAGCTTCGTCACGGGGGAGCTGTTTTTT	CASSFVTGELFF
15	many	TRBD2	TRBJ2-1	TRBV12-3/TRBV12-4	TGTGCCAGCAGTCTCCGACTAGCGGGGGACAATGAGCAGTTCTTC	CASSLRLAGDNEQFF
13	.	.	TRBJ2-6	TRBV7-2	TGTGCCAGCAGTGAATTTGGGGCCAACGTCCTGACTTTC	CASSEFGANVLTF
14	many	.	TRBJ1-2	TRBV7-2	TGTGCCAGCAGACGTACACAGGGAGGTGGTGGCTACACCTTC	CASRRTQGGGGYTF
14	few	TRBD1	TRBJ2-5	TRBV5-6	TGTGCCAGCAGCTATGGGACAGCCCAGAAGACCCAGTACTTC	CASSYGTAQKTQYF
13	many	.	TRBJ2-7	TRBV7-7	TGTGCCAGCAGCCGCCCGACACGGAACGAGCAGTACTTC	CASSRPTRNEQYF
14	few	.	TRBJ2-5	TRBV27	TGTGCCAGCAGTCGCAACAATCCAATAGAGACCCAGTACTTC	CASSRNNPIETQYF
15	many	TRBD2	TRBJ2-3	TRBV29-1	TGCAGCGCAGGCCGGGGGGGCCCTAGCACAGATACGCAGTATTTT	CSAGRGGPSTDTQYF
12	.	.	TRBJ1-2	TRBV5-1	TGCGCCAGCAGCTTGGATAACTATGGCTACACCTTC	CASSLDNYGYTF
17	.	TRBD2	TRBJ2-1	TRBV11-2	TGTGCCAGCAGTTCGACAGTAGCGGGGGCCTCCTACAATGAGCAGTTCTTC	CASSSTVAGASYNEQFF
14	.	.	TRBJ2-3	TRBV7-9	TGTGCCAGCAGCTTCGATTCAGGGCCAGATACGCAGTATTTT	CASSFDSGPDTQYF